One and the same sample provided the 30 T cell receptor beta chains below, sequenced in a study of early T cells in non-severe SARS-CoV-2 infection. A single record per CDR3 protein comes from TCRdb applying MiXCR to the 5' RACE reads. The table lists approximately 34,000 distinct CDR3 sequences, 5% to 6.5% of them singletons, with roughly 6.3% in the top ten. Sequencing used whole blood, obtained at baseline. The receptors were sampled from an adult who was a healthcare worker with PCR-confirmed SARS-CoV-2 infection or an uninfected control (not recorded which).

The V gene is TRBV7-8, the J gene TRBJ2-3; 7 bases line up with TRBD1. The CDR3 loop spans 17 amino acids. Germline V gene lookup returns CDR1 SGHVS and CDR2 FQNEAQ. Trimming at V came to 1 base and at J to 1 base, leaving 8 bases not matched to a gene. For the CDR3, the DNA is TGTGCCAGCAGCTTAGGTCCGGGACAGAGACGCACAGATACGCAGTATTTT. Residues: CASSLGPGQRRTDTQYF.

This clonotype appeared many times. The chain is built from TRBV3-1 and TRBJ1-2; a possible D gene is TRBD1 (5 bases). The CDR3 sequence is 17 residues long. Trimming left V 3 bases short and J 0 bases short, with 17 bases between. The germline V gene encodes CDR1 LGHDT and CDR2 YNNKEL (reference sequence). The CDR3 nucleotides read TGTGCCAGCAGCCATGGACATAGACGGAGGACTAACTATGGCTACACCTTC. Translated, it gives CASSHGHRRRTNYGYTF.

This clonotype was observed many times. The chain combines TRBV20-1 with TRBJ1-1, with TRBD1 as a possible D gene (5 bases). V dropped 5 bases and J dropped 1 base, with 11 bases sitting between them. Germline V gene data show CDR1 as DFQATT and CDR2 as SNEGSKA (reference sequence). The CDR3 runs to 13 residues. The CDR3 loop is CSASRGQNTEAFF. DNA for the CDR3: TGCAGTGCTTCCAGAGGACAGAACACTGAAGCTTTCTTT.

This clonotype has more than one count but fewer than ten. The chain uses TRBV12-3 or TRBV12-4 and TRBJ1-5, with 7 bases matching TRBD1. The ends lost 4 bases at V and 4 bases at J; junction bases unmatched: 7. The CDR3 runs 15 residues. CDR3 DNA: TGTGCCAGCAGTTACACCGGGACAGCGAATCAGCCCCAGCATTTT. It translates to CASSYTGTANQPQHF.

At least ten counts were recorded for this clonotype. The chain recombines TRBV20-1 with TRBJ2-2; 10 bases match TRBD2. This CDR3 spans 15 amino acids. CDR1 is DFQATT and CDR2 is SNEGSKA in the germline V gene (reference sequence). The trim removed 3 bases at V and 7 bases at J, leaving 8 bases unmatched. CDR3 protein: CSASGLAGVGGELFF. The DNA of the CDR3 is TGCAGTGCTAGTGGGCTAGCGGGAGTGGGCGGGGAGCTGTTTTTT.

Ten or more counts support this clonotype. This chain joins TRBV7-2 and TRBJ1-5; D ambiguous. The CDR3 contains 14 residues. V was shortened by 5 bases and J by 7 bases, with 15 bases between the two germline ends. Per the germline V gene, CDR1 is SGHTA and CDR2 is FQGNSA. The CDR3 bases are TGTGCCAGCAGCCCCGCATACGGGAGACAGCCCCAGCATTTT. Its protein product is CASSPAYGRQPQHF.

In this sample, this clonotype turned up many times. J is TRBJ1-4 and V is TRBV27, with 11 bases that match TRBD1. The germline CDR1 and CDR2 sequences are MNHEY and SMNVEV (reference sequence). V shed 8 bases and J 3 bases; nucleotides not matched to a gene: 11. The CDR3 covers 17 residues. The CDR3 region has the DNA TGTGCCAGCCGGGACAGGGGGAATGTTTGGTCTAATGAAAAACTGTTTTTT. This codes for CASRDRGNVWSNEKLFF. The complete variable domain, with remaining parts taken from reference TRBV27 and TRBJ1-4, reads EAQVTQNPRYLITVTGKKLTVTCSQNMNHEYMSWYRQDPGLGLRQIYYSMNVEVTDKGDVPEGYKVSRKEKRNFPLILESPSPNQTSLYFCASRDRGNVWSNEKLFFGSGTQLSVL.

This chain joins TRBV7-2 and TRBJ1-2; TRBD1 agrees at 7 bases. CDR3 size: 15 residues. Trimming took 5 bases from V and 0 from J; bases not matched to a gene: 6. The germline V gene encodes CDR1 SGHTA and CDR2 FQGNSA. CDR3 loop: CASSPDRRANYGYTF. CDR3 nucleotides: TGTGCCAGCAGCCCGGACAGGCGGGCTAACTATGGCTACACCTTC.

The sample holds many counts of this clonotype. V is TRBV5-4 and J is TRBJ2-3; the D is unclear. CDR3 length: 13 amino acids. CDR1 and CDR2 (germline): SGHNT, YYREEE (reference sequence). Deletions cut 2 bases from V and 5 bases from J, with 9 bases between. The CDR3 region is CASSLPAVDTQYF. DNA for the CDR3: TGTGCCAGCAGCTTACCGGCCGTAGATACGCAGTATTTT. Variable domain in full (rest from reference TRBV5-4 and TRBJ2-3): ETGVTQSPTHLIKTRGQQVTLRCSSQSGHNTVSWYQQALGQGPQFIFQYYREEENGRGNFPPRFSGLQFPNYSSELNVNALELDDSALYLCASSLPAVDTQYFGPGTRLTVL.

This clonotype was observed once. A read error is possible here, since a much larger clone lies one base away. In nucleotides, the CDR3 is TGTGCCAGCAGTTTCACCCCACCCCCCCACTTT. Protein sequence: CASSFTPPPHF. The gene calls are TRBV28 and TRBJ1-6; D not resolved. The CDR3 covers 11 residues. Germline loops: CDR1 MDHEN, CDR2 SYDVKM.

Many counts were recorded for this clonotype. The gene calls are TRBV7-9 and TRBJ1-6, with 8 bases identical to TRBD1. V gave up 4 bases and J gave up 10 bases; unmatched junction bases: 12. Germline V lookup: CDR1 SEHNR, CDR2 FQNEAQ (reference sequence). The CDR3 is 16 residues long. DNA for the CDR3: TGTGCCAGCAGCTCCCCACCCGACAGGGGAGGGTCACCCCTCCACTTT. It encodes CASSSPPDRGGSPLHF. Full variable domain (remainder filled in from reference TRBV7-9 and TRBJ1-6): DTGVSQNPRHKITKRGQNVTFRCDPISEHNRLYWYRQTLGQGPEFLTYFQNEAQLEKSRLLSDRFSAERPKGSFSTLEIQRTEQGDSAMYLCASSSPPDRGGSPLHFGNGTRLTVT.

The V gene is TRBV7-7, the J gene TRBJ2-5, with D tentatively TRBD2 (6 bases). The germline gives CDR1 SSHAT, CDR2 FNYEAQ (reference sequence). Trimming removed 6 bases at V and 2 bases at J, with 13 bases between. This CDR3 spans 14 amino acids. CDR3 sequence (DNA): TGTGCCAGCAGTCCGGGGGAAAGACAAGAGACCCAGTACTTC. This sequence encodes CASSPGERQETQYF.

The chain couples TRBV12-3 or TRBV12-4 to TRBJ1-3, with D uncertain. Trimming pared 1 base from V and 2 bases from J, leaving 15 bases between. This CDR3 has 17 amino acids. The CDR3 region is CASSLDPREGAGNTIYF. In nucleotides, the CDR3 is TGTGCCAGCAGTTTAGATCCGAGGGAAGGCGCTGGAAACACCATATATTTT.

This clonotype was detected ten times or more. This sequence joins TRBV4-2 and TRBJ2-5; 8 bases map to TRBD2. J was trimmed by 1 base and V by 2 bases; bases with no gene match: 3. Germline V CDR1 and CDR2: LGHNA, YNFKEQ. CDR3 length: 15 residues. The CDR3 is CASSQRAGGQETQYF. The CDR3 DNA sequence: TGTGCCAGCAGCCAAAGGGCGGGAGGCCAAGAGACCCAGTACTTC.

This clonotype was seen a single time. A much larger clone lies a single base off, so this may be a read error. The chain couples TRBV6-5 to TRBJ2-3; 8 nucleotides align to TRBD2. From germline, CDR1 is MNHEY and CDR2 SVGAGI. Losses at the gene ends were 6 bases for V and 6 bases for J; bases not matched to a gene: 5. This CDR3 has 13 amino acids. This CDR3 is CASSRGGRDTQYF. For the CDR3, the DNA is TGTGCCAGCAGCCGCGGGGGGCGGGATACGCAGTATTTT.

This clonotype was seen ten or more times. V gene TRBV4-2 combines with J gene TRBJ1-5; D not resolved. V was pared by 3 bases and J by 0 bases, with 9 bases between. Germline assignment: CDR1 LGHNA and CDR2 YNFKEQ. This CDR3 contains 15 residues. CDR3 in DNA: TGTGCCAGCAGCCAGATTTGGGATAGCAATCAGCCCCAGCATTTT. This translates into CASSQIWDSNQPQHF.

This clonotype was seen ten or more times. The rearrangement uses TRBV28 and TRBJ1-5, with TRBD1 identical over 7 bases. The CDR3 runs to 16 residues. V shed 3 bases and J 6 bases; nucleotides not matched to a gene: 11. Per germline, CDR1 MDHEN and CDR2 SYDVKM. The CDR3 nucleotides are TGTGCCAGCAGTTTTATGGTGGCAGGGGGAGGTCAGCCCCAGCATTTT. It yields the protein CASSFMVAGGGQPQHF.

CDR3 DNA: TGTGCCAGCAGCTTAGCAGTCGATCAGCCCCAGCATTTT. It is translated as CASSLAVDQPQHF. The chain employs TRBV7-2 and TRBJ1-5; D remains ambiguous. Looked up from germline, CDR1 is SGHTA and CDR2 is FQGNSA. The CDR3 runs to 13 residues. Trimming pared 0 bases from V and 5 bases from J, leaving 5 bases between.

This clonotype was counted ten times or more. V is TRBV6-2 or TRBV6-3 and J is TRBJ2-1, with 10 bases matching TRBD2. Looked up from germline, CDR1 is MNHEY and CDR2 is SVGEGT. The length of the CDR3 is 16 residues. V gave up 7 bases and J gave up 0 bases; unmatched junction bases: 6. CDR3 in amino acids: CASIIAGGGSYNEQFF. CDR3 sequence (DNA): TGTGCCAGCATTATAGCGGGAGGCGGCTCCTACAATGAGCAGTTCTTC.

There are many counts of this clonotype. The chain recombines TRBV20-1 with TRBJ2-4; weak D call: TRBD1 (6 bases). CDR1 is DFQATT, CDR2 SNEGSKA, per germline (reference sequence). This CDR3 contains 13 residues. With 3 bases removed from V and 7 bases from J, the gap between germline ends came to 13 bases. Here the CDR3 DNA reads TGCAGTGCTAGCCCACAGGGAACCAACATTCAGTACTTC. Translation gives CSASPQGTNIQYF.

This clonotype has a count of ten or more. The chain combines TRBV2 with TRBJ2-7, with D perhaps matching TRBD1 (6 bases). The V end was cut by 6 bases, the J end by 0 bases, with 18 bases between. The CDR3 loop spans 16 amino acids. Germline CDR1 and CDR2: SNHLY and FYNNEI. The CDR3 DNA reads TGTGCCAGCAGGGACACAGGGTTGAGATTCTCCTACGAGCAGTACTTC. This codes for CASRDTGLRFSYEQYF.

This clonotype was observed at least ten times. The chain combines TRBV7-2 with TRBJ1-1; unclear D gene. CDR1 is SGHTA, CDR2 FQGNSA, per germline. V lost 1 base and J lost 4, with 19 bases in between. CDR3 length: 17 residues. This chain's CDR3 is CASSLGAIAGTGTEAFF. In DNA form, the CDR3 reads TGTGCCAGCAGCTTAGGGGCAATCGCGGGTACGGGCACTGAAGCTTTCTTT.

This clonotype was seen more than once but under ten times. The chain recombines TRBV6-1 with TRBJ2-1; TRBD1 is a possible D gene (6 bases). Germline V gene lookup returns CDR1 MNHNS and CDR2 SASEGT. The length of the CDR3 is 18 residues. Trimming left V 2 bases short and J 2 bases short, with 19 bases between. As DNA, the CDR3 is TGTGCCAGCAGTGAATTTGGCCCCCAGGGGTCGACCTACAATGAGCAGTTCTTC. This sequence encodes CASSEFGPQGSTYNEQFF.

This clonotype was observed a few times. A read error may be the cause here, since a much bigger clone is one base away. This rearrangement joins TRBV12-3 or TRBV12-4 to TRBJ1-1; no definite D call. The length of the CDR3 is 13 residues. V was cut by 7 bases and J by 1 base, with 10 bases left in between. The CDR3 is CASNRCQNTEAFF. In DNA form, the CDR3 reads TGTGCCAGCAATAGGTGCCAGAACACTGAAGCTTTCTTT.

For this clonotype: A much larger clonotype is one base distant, so this may be a read error. The chain carries TRBV24-1 and TRBJ1-2; D is unresolved. The ends were cut back, 6 bases at V and 6 bases at J, with 10 bases in the middle. This CDR3 comprises 12 residues. Germline V lookup: CDR1 KGHDR, CDR2 SFDVKD. The CDR3 DNA sequence: TGTGCCACCAGTCTGGGATGGGATGGCTACACCTTC. It translates to CATSLGWDGYTF.

This clonotype was detected ten times or more. V is TRBV28 and J is TRBJ1-2; D not certain. V dropped 6 bases and J dropped 8 bases, with 13 bases sitting between them. The CDR3 totals 12 residues. Germline CDR1 MDHEN, CDR2 SYDVKM. CDR3 sequence (DNA): TGTGCCAGCAGCTATGACATGCTAGGCTACACCTTC. Its protein is CASSYDMLGYTF.

This clonotype was seen more than once but under ten times. The chain joins TRBV18 to TRBJ1-5; maybe TRBD1 (6 bases). The germline V gene has CDR1 KGHSH and CDR2 LQKENI. There are 13 residues in the CDR3. V was cut by 2 bases and J by 6 bases, with 8 bases left in between. In DNA form, the CDR3 reads TGTGCCAGCTCACCAAAACAGGGTCAGCCCCAGCATTTT. Translation: CASSPKQGQPQHF.

The V and J genes are TRBV20-1 and TRBJ2-5; maybe TRBD2 (6 bases). V lost 8 bases and J lost 4, with 32 bases in between. The CDR3 loop spans 18 amino acids. CDR1 is DFQATT, CDR2 SNEGSKA, per germline (reference sequence). The CDR3 DNA is TGCAGTCCCGCCTCCTCCGGGGGTGGTTTGGGCGTAGGAGAGACCCAGTACTTC. It encodes CSPASSGGGLGVGETQYF.

The chain combines TRBV20-1 with TRBJ2-5; 11 bases match TRBD1. Unmatched junction bases numbered 11, after V lost 4 bases and J lost 4 bases. The CDR3 length is 16 residues. Germline V lookup: CDR1 DFQATT, CDR2 SNEGSKA (reference sequence). CDR3 sequence reads: CSATPDRGLWGETQYF. In nucleotides, the CDR3 is TGCAGTGCTACCCCGGACAGGGGGCTGTGGGGAGAGACCCAGTACTTC.

This clonotype was detected many times. CDR3 in DNA: TGTGCCACCAGTCCATATCGGCGGCCAAATGGGGGAGATACGCAGTATTTT. As protein: CATSPYRRPNGGDTQYF. This chain uses TRBV24-1 with TRBJ2-3; D is perhaps TRBD1 or TRBD2 (5 bases each). V was cut by 6 bases and J by 5 bases, with 23 bases left in between. Germline CDR1 is KGHDR and CDR2 is SFDVKD. This CDR3 spans 17 amino acids.